Each of the 26 T cell receptor beta chains below was sequenced from the same sample in a study of blood T cell repertoires in COVID-19. Produced via immunoSEQ multiplex PCR; TCRdb's table is partial and in-frame only. The sample includes fewer than 200,000 clones, about 83% of them seen just once. Sequenced input: peripheral blood. These receptors were obtained from a woman aged 80 or over with COVID-19, enrolled during active disease.

This clone was picked up a small number of times. This chain connects TRBV7-8 to TRBJ2-3, with 7 nucleotides matching TRBD1. The CDR3 extends over 14 amino acids. Trimming cost V 5 bases and J 4 bases; bases outside gene matches: 6. The germline V gene encodes CDR1 SGHVS and CDR2 FQNEAQ. The CDR3 region is CASSPTGWADTQYF. The CDR3 nucleotides are TGTGCCAGCAGCCCGACAGGGTGGGCAGATACGCAGTATTTT.

The chain combines TRBV19 with TRBJ2-5, with TRBD2 matching 10 bases. After removal of 5 bases from V and 6 bases from J, the junction contained 15 bases not matched to a gene. The CDR3 loop spans 17 amino acids. Germline-derived CDR1 and CDR2 are LNHDA and SQIVND (reference sequence). The CDR3, as DNA: TGTGCCAGTAGTCCCGAGTTGTTAGCGGGAGGACGTAAGACCCAGTACTTC. It encodes CASSPELLAGGRKTQYF. The full variable domain, completed using reference TRBV19 and TRBJ2-5, is DGGITQSPKYLFRKEGQNVTLSCEQNLNHDAMYWYRQDPGQGLRLIYYSQIVNDFQKGDIAEGYSVSREKKESFPLTVTSAQKNPTAFYLCASSPELLAGGRKTQYFGPGTRLLVL.

The rearrangement links TRBV7-8 to TRBJ1-2; D is uncertain. This CDR3 spans 12 amino acids. Per the germline V gene, CDR1 is SGHVS and CDR2 is FQNEAQ. Deletions cut 1 base from V and 4 bases from J, with 4 bases between. CDR3 coding DNA: TGTGCCAGCAGCTTAGACAGCTATGGCTACACCTTC. Its translation is CASSLDSYGYTF.

The V gene is TRBV5-6, the J gene TRBJ1-6; TRBD1 matches at 7 bases. The CDR3 covers 16 residues. Trimming took 4 bases from V and 5 from J; bases not matched to a gene: 9. Germline V lookup: CDR1 SGHDT, CDR2 YYEEEE. In nucleotides, the CDR3 is TGTGCCAGCAGCCTGGGACAGCATATCGATAATTCACCCCTCCACTTT. This encodes CASSLGQHIDNSPLHF. The full variable domain, with the rest looked up from reference TRBV5-6 and TRBJ1-6, is DAGVTQSPTHLIKTRGQQVTLRCSPKSGHDTVSWYQQALGQGPQFIFQYYEEEERQRGNFPDRFSGHQFPNYSSELNVNALLLGDSALYLCASSLGQHIDNSPLHFGNGTRLTVT.

The V gene is TRBV6-2 or TRBV6-3, the J gene TRBJ2-1; 7 nucleotides line up with TRBD1. CDR1 and CDR2 (germline): MNHEY, SVGEGT. V dropped 3 bases and J dropped 3; count of bases not matched to a gene: 8. The length of the CDR3 is 16 residues. The CDR3 sequence: CASSYAKGQIYNEQFF. CDR3 DNA sequence: TGTGCCAGCAGTTATGCGAAGGGACAGATCTACAATGAGCAGTTCTTC.

The rearrangement joins TRBV7-9 to TRBJ2-7; TRBD2 matches 9 bases. V lost 5 bases, J lost 1 base, and 3 bases stayed unmatched. This CDR3 contains 14 residues. Germline V lookup: CDR1 SEHNR, CDR2 FQNEAQ (reference sequence). The CDR3 DNA sequence: TGTGCCAGCAGCCTGACTAGCGGATCCTACGAGCAGTACTTC. This gives the protein CASSLTSGSYEQYF.

The rearrangement links TRBV24-1 to TRBJ2-5, with D perhaps matching TRBD2 (6 bases). V was cut by 2 bases and J by 5 bases, with 14 bases left in between. The germline V gene encodes CDR1 KGHDR and CDR2 SFDVKD. CDR3 length: 15 residues. CDR3 sequence (DNA): TGTGCCACCAGTGATTGGAGGGGAGGTTGGGAGACCCAGTACTTC. Translating it yields CATSDWRGGWETQYF.

Only one count was recorded for this clone. The chain recombines TRBV5-1 with TRBJ2-7; TRBD2 aligns across 8 bases. V shed 0 bases, J shed 0 bases, and the junction held 5 bases outside the gene matches. CDR3 length: 16 amino acids. Germline V CDR1 and CDR2: SGHRS, YFSETQ. The CDR3 DNA sequence: TGCGCCAGCAGCTTGGCCGTAGCGGGGTCCTCCTACGAGCAGTACTTC. Translation: CASSLAVAGSSYEQYF.

The chain has TRBV9 and TRBJ2-5; a possible D gene is TRBD1 (6 bases). Germline V gene sequence: CDR1 SGDLS, CDR2 YYNGEE. Trimming shortened V by 0 bases and J by 5 bases, and 11 bases separated the two germline ends. The CDR3 has 14 amino acids. The CDR3 DNA is TGTGCCAGCAGCGTAGGGGGGCCGGTTGAGACCCAGTACTTC. This translates into CASSVGGPVETQYF.

This clone has only one observation. This chain connects TRBV5-1 to TRBJ2-5; TRBD1 aligns across 9 bases. The CDR3 is made up of 16 amino acids. The junction had 8 bases not matched to a gene; V was cut back by 4 bases and J by 1 base. Per germline, CDR1 SGHRS and CDR2 YFSETQ. CDR3 DNA: TGCGCCAGCAGCCTACTCCTGACAGGGGGCCAAGAGACCCAGTACTTC. It specifies CASSLLLTGGQETQYF.

The chain carries TRBV9 and TRBJ2-1, with unresolved D. V dropped 1 base and J dropped 6 bases, with 5 bases sitting between them. The CDR3 has 12 amino acids. Germline CDR1 is SGDLS and CDR2 is YYNGEE. CDR3 region: CASSVMSNEQFF. DNA for the CDR3: TGTGCCAGCAGCGTAATGAGCAATGAGCAGTTCTTC. Looking up the rest from reference TRBV9 and TRBJ2-1 gives the full variable domain: DSGVTQTPKHLITATGQRVTLRCSPRSGDLSVYWYQQSLDQGLQFLIQYYNGEERAKGNILERFSAQQFPDLHSELNLSSLELGDSALYFCASSVMSNEQFFGPGTRLTVL.

The CDR3 nucleotides read TGCGCCAGCAGCCTAGGACAGGGGGACAATGAGCAGTTCTTC. This translates into CASSLGQGDNEQFF. The chain links TRBV5-1 to TRBJ2-1; 10 bases line up with TRBD1. Germline V gives CDR1 SGHRS, CDR2 YFSETQ. This CDR3 is 14 amino acids long. Trimming cost V 4 bases and J 5 bases; bases outside gene matches: 3.

This clone was seen just once. The genes are TRBV15 and TRBJ1-6; D not resolved. V dropped 1 base and J dropped 6 bases, with 10 bases sitting between them. CDR1 LNHNV and CDR2 YYDKDF come from the germline V gene (reference sequence). The CDR3 spans 15 residues. CDR3 loop: CATSRGENPNSPLHF. Written as DNA, the CDR3 is TGTGCCACCAGCAGAGGAGAAAACCCTAATTCACCCCTCCACTTT.

This chain connects TRBV5-1 to TRBJ2-5, with D uncertain. The tail of the sequence fits TRBJ2-7 better, so the J call may be wrong. CDR3 length: 14 amino acids. CDR1 and CDR2 (germline): SGHRS, YFSETQ. CDR3 nucleotide sequence: TGCGCCAGCAGCTTGGGTGGCGGCTCCTACGAGCAGTACTTC. This codes for CASSLGGGSYEQYF.

V and J are TRBV5-5 and TRBJ2-6; D may be TRBD2 (5 bases). The CDR3 is 15 amino acids. Germline CDR1 is SGHKS and CDR2 is YYEKEE (reference sequence). With 5 bases removed from V and 2 bases from J, the gap between germline ends came to 11 bases. As DNA, the CDR3 is TGTGCCAGCAGTCCAGCCGGGGCTGGGGCCAACGTCCTGACTTTC. Amino acid sequence: CASSPAGAGANVLTF. Filled out from reference TRBV5-5 and TRBJ2-6, the complete variable domain reads DAGVTQSPTHLIKTRGQQVTLRCSPISGHKSVSWYQQVLGQGPQFIFQYYEKEERGRGNFPDRFSARQFPNYSSELNVNALLLGDSALYLCASSPAGAGANVLTFGAGSRLTVL.

V usage is TRBV27 and J usage is TRBJ1-2; 7 positions agree with TRBD1. V was clipped by 7 bases and J by 8 bases; unmatched bases: 7. CDR3 length equals 12 residues. The germline V gene encodes CDR1 MNHEY and CDR2 SMNVEV (reference sequence). CDR3 region: CASTSYRGGYTF. The CDR3, as DNA: TGTGCCAGCACATCCTACAGGGGAGGCTACACCTTC.

This clone was observed a few times. V gene TRBV15 combines with J gene TRBJ2-7, with TRBD2 matching over 13 bases. The CDR3 runs to 16 residues. Germline trimming cut 5 bases from V and 8 bases from J; bases unmatched to any gene: 12. Germline V gene sequence: CDR1 LNHNV, CDR2 YYDKDF (reference sequence). The CDR3 DNA sequence: TGTGCCACCAGCGTATTACTGCCGGGACTAGCGGGAAAGCAGTACTTC. Translating gives CATSVLLPGLAGKQYF. The full variable domain, rest sourced from reference TRBV15 and TRBJ2-7, is DAMVIQNPRYQVTQFGKPVTLSCSQTLNHNVMYWYQQKSSQAPKLLFHYYDKDFNNEADTPDNFQSRRPNTSFCFLDIRSPGLGDTAMYLCATSVLLPGLAGKQYFGPGTRLTVT.

V usage is TRBV28 and J usage is TRBJ2-7; 8 nucleotides line up with TRBD1. The CDR3 is 15 residues long. Per germline, CDR1 MDHEN and CDR2 SYDVKM. J gave up 0 bases and V 6 bases, and 7 bases lay outside the gene matches. CDR3 region: CASRARTGSSYEQYF. DNA of the CDR3: TGTGCCAGCAGGGCCCGGACAGGGTCCTCCTACGAGCAGTACTTC. Supplemented by reference TRBV28 and TRBJ2-7, the full variable domain reads DVKVTQSSRYLVKRTGEKVFLECVQDMDHENMFWYRQDPGLGLRLIYFSYDVKMKEKGDIPEGYSVSREKKERFSLILESASTNQTSMYLCASRARTGSSYEQYFGPGTRLTVT.

This clone was detected a few times. The chain recombines TRBV4-1 with TRBJ2-2; 8 bases align to TRBD1. CDR1 and CDR2 from the germline V gene are MGHRA and YSYEKL. This CDR3 region has 16 residues. The V and J ends lost 4 bases and 6 bases, in that order; junction bases with no gene match: 10. The CDR3 nucleotides read TGCGCCAGCAGCCGGTCCGGGACAGGTCTTTCCGGGGAGCTGTTTTTT. Residues: CASSRSGTGLSGELFF.

The rearrangement uses TRBV18 and TRBJ1-5, with D uncertain. Germline values: CDR1 KGHSH, CDR2 LQKENI. The CDR3 length is 14 residues. Trimming stripped 2 bases from V and 3 bases from J, with 8 bases between. CDR3 nucleotide sequence: TGTGCCAGCTCACCATCGCGATCCAATCAGCCCCAGCATTTT. Encoded protein: CASSPSRSNQPQHF.

This CDR3 reads CASSWTGSSNQPQHF. CDR3 nucleotides: TGTGCCAGCAGCTGGACAGGTTCTAGCAATCAGCCCCAGCATTTT. The rearrangement uses TRBV6-5 and TRBJ1-5; TRBD1 matches at 7 bases. Germline V lookup: CDR1 MNHEY, CDR2 SVGAGI. This CDR3 region has 15 residues. J gave up 0 bases and V 6 bases, and 5 bases lay outside the gene matches.

The rearrangement joins TRBV2 to TRBJ2-3; D perhaps matches TRBD1 (7 bases). The CDR3 has 16 residues. The V gene lost 6 bases and the J gene lost 5 bases, with 21 bases spanning the gap. Germline V gives CDR1 SNHLY, CDR2 FYNNEI. CDR3 nucleotide sequence: TGTGCCAGCAGCCAGGAGGGGGCTGGGCTCGGAGATACGCAGTATTTT. Translated, it gives CASSQEGAGLGDTQYF.

The V gene is TRBV27, the J gene TRBJ2-1; weak D call: TRBD2 (6 bases). The V gene lost 3 bases and the J gene lost 0 bases, with 12 bases spanning the gap. CDR1 and CDR2 from the germline V gene are MNHEY and SMNVEV (reference sequence). CDR3 length: 16 residues. CDR3 sequence (DNA): TGTGCCAGCAGTTTTCTCCGGGGGATCTCCTACAATGAGCAGTTCTTC. Amino acids: CASSFLRGISYNEQFF.

The chain uses TRBV2 and TRBJ2-7, with D possibly TRBD2 on 6 matching bases. This CDR3 is built from 13 residues. Germline CDR1 SNHLY, CDR2 FYNNEI. V shed 6 bases and J shed 5 bases, with 14 bases lying between them. The CDR3 loop reads CASRGGGSHEQYF. DNA of the CDR3: TGTGCCAGCAGGGGGGGTGGTAGCCACGAGCAGTACTTC.

This chain links TRBV2 with TRBJ2-7; 9 nucleotides agree with TRBD2. Germline V lookup: CDR1 SNHLY, CDR2 FYNNEI. CDR3 length equals 14 residues. With V trimmed by 7 bases and J by 3 bases, 7 bases remained unmatched. This CDR3 reads CASTRTSVIYEQYF. Here the CDR3 DNA reads TGTGCCAGCACTAGGACTAGCGTGATCTACGAGCAGTACTTC.

This sequence joins TRBV2 and TRBJ2-2; tentative D call: TRBD1 (5 bases). V gave up 6 bases and J gave up 5 bases, with 10 bases separating them. This CDR3 is built from 13 residues. The V gene's germline CDR1 is SNHLY and CDR2 FYNNEI. The CDR3 is CASRQEGTGELFF. CDR3 DNA: TGTGCCAGCAGACAGGAAGGAACCGGGGAGCTGTTTTTT.